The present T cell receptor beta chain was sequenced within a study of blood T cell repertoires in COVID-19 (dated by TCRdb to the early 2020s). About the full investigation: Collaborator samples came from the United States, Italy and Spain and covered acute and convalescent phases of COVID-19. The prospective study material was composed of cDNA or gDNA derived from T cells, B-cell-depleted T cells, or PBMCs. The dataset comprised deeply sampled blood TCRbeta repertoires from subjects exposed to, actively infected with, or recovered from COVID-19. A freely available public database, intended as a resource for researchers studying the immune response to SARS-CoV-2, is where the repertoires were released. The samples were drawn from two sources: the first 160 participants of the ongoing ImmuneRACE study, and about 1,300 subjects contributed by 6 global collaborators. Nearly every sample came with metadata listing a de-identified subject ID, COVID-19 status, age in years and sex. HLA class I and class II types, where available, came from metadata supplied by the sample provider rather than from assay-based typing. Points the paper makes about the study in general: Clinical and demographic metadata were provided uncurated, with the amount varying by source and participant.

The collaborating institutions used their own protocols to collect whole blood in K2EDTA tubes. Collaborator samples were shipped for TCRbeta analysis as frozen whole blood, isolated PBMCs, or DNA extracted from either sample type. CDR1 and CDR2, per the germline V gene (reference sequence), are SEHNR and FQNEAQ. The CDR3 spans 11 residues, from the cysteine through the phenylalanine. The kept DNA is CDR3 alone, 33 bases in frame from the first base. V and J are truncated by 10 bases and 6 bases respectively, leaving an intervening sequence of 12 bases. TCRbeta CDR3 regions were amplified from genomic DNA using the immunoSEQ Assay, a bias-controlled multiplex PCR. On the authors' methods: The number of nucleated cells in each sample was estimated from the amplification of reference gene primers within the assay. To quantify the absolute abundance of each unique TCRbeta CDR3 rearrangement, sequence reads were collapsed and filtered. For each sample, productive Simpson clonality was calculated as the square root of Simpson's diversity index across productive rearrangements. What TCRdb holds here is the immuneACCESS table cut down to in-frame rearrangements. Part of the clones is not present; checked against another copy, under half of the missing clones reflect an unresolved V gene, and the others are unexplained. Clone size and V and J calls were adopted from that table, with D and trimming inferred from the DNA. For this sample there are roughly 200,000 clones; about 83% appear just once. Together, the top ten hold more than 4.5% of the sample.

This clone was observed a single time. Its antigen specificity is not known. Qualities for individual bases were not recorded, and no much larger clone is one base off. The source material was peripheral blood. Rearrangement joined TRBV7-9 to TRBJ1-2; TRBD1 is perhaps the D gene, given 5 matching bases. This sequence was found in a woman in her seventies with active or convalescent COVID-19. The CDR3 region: CAIGIGDGYTF. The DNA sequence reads TGTGCCATTGGAATAGGGGATGGCTACACCTTC. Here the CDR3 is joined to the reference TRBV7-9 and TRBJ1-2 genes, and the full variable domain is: DTGVSQNPRHKITKRGQNVTFRCDPISEHNRLYWYRQTLGQGPEFLTYFQNEAQLEKSRLLSDRFSAERPKGSFSTLEIQRTEQGDSAMYLCAIGIGDGYTFGSGTRLTVV.